This T cell receptor beta chain originates from a study of T cell responses to AZD1222 COVID-19 vaccine. The assay was immunoSEQ multiplex PCR, and TCRdb's table has in-frame clones only and misses some. The table has some 120,000 clones, roughly 91% seen once. The CDR3 contains 16 residues. The ends lost 0 bases at V and 2 bases at J; junction bases unmatched: 6. Germline-derived CDR1 and CDR2 are SGHTA and FQGNSA. General study results and limits: Targets within unmutated variant regions were reportedly found for nearly half of spike-specific TCRs.

Of note for this clone: Its target is unknown.

The specimen comprised peripheral blood, sampled on day 0 of AZD1222 vaccination. The chain links TRBV7-2 to TRBJ1-2; 7 nucleotides match TRBD1. This TCR came from an adult in good health. The CDR3 DNA follows: TGTGCCAGCAGCTTAGCGGCAGGGGGAACCAACTATGGCTACACCTTC. Protein: CASSLAAGGTNYGYTF.